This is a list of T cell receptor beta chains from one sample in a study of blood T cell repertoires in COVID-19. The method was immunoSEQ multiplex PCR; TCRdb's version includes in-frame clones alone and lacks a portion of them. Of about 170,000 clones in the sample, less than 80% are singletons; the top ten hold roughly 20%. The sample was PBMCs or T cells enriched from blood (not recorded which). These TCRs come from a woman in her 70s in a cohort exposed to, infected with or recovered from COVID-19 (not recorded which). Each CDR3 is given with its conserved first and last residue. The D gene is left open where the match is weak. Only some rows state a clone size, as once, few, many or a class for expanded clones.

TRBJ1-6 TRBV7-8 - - TGTGCCAGCAGCTTAGATGGTATCCCTAGCGGCTCACCCCTCCACTTT CASSLDGIPSGSPLHF
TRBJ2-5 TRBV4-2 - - TGTGCCAGCAGCCAAGAACAGGGGCTAGGGGGGGAGACCCAGTACTTC CASSQEQGLGGETQYF
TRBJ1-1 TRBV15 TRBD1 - TGTGCCACCAGCAGAGAGTCCAGGGGGTTGAGTCGCACTGAAGCTTTCTTT CATSRESRGLSRTEAFF
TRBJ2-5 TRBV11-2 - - TGTGCCAGCAGGGCCCTGGACAGAGGTGAGACCCAGTACTTC CASRALDRGETQYF
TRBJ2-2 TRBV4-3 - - TGCGCCAGCAGCCAAGACCCGCCCGGAGCATGGGCCGGGGAGCTGTTTTTT CASSQDPPGAWAGELFF
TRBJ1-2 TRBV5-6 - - TGTGCCAGCAGCGGGGGCCCTCTTTATGGCTACACCTTC CASSGGPLYGYTF
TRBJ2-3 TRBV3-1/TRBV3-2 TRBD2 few TGTGCCAGCAGCCAAGCGCTAGCGGGAGGTCTCCTCACAGATACGCAGTATTTT CASSQALAGGLLTDTQYF
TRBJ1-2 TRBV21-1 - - TGTGCCAGCAGCAAGGGGCGTTCCGGACAGGTGGCTTATGGCTACACCTTC CASSKGRSGQVAYGYTF
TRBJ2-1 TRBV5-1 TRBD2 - TGCGCCAGCAGCCCGGGACTAGCGGGCTACAATGAGCAGTTCTTC CASSPGLAGYNEQFF
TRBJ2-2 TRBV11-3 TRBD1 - TGTGCCAGCAGCCCCGGGACAGGCTTGGGGGAGCTGTTTTTT CASSPGTGLGELFF
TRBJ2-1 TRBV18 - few TGTGCCAGCTCACCACCGGGAGGATACCTAGGGAATGAGCAGTTCTTC CASSPPGGYLGNEQFF
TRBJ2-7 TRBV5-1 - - TGCGCCAGCAGCTTAGGGGTTACTAGCTTATACGAGCAGTACTTC CASSLGVTSLYEQYF
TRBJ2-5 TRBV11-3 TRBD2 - TGTGCCAGCAGCCGGGGGGAAGAGACCCAGTACTTC CASSRGEETQYF
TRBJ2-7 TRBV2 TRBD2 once TGTGCCAGCAGTGCGGGGACTAGCGGAACCTACGAGCAGTACTTC CASSAGTSGTYEQYF
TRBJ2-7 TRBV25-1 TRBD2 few TGTGCCAGCCGGGGGCGCGCGGGACTAGCGCCCTACGAGCAGTACTTC CASRGRAGLAPYEQYF
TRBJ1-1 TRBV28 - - TGTGCCAGCAGTTTATCGGGGGTCGGTAATCCAAACACTGAAGCTTTCTTT CASSLSGVGNPNTEAFF
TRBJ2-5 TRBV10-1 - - TGCGCCAGCAGTGAGTCGCTATTACAAGAGACCCAGTACTTC CASSESLLQETQYF
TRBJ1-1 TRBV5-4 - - TGTGCCAGCAGCCCAAAGACCGGGAGCACTGAAGCTTTCTTT CASSPKTGSTEAFF
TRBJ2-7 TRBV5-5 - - TGTGCCAGCAGCTTGGTGTCCAGCGCATACTACGAGCAGTACTTC CASSLVSSAYYEQYF
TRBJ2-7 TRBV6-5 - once TGTGCCAGCACCACTGACGACTCGAGCTCCTACGAGCAGTACTTC CASTTDDSSSYEQYF
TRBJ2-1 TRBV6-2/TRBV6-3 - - TGTGCCAGCAGTTACTTACTAGCCCGAGCTTACAATGAGCAGTTCTTC CASSYLLARAYNEQFF
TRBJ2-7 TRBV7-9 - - TGTGCCAGCAGCTCGCGAGGTTACTACGAGCAGTACTTC CASSSRGYYEQYF
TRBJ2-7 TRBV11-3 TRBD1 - TGTGCCAGCAGCTTAGAAGCAGGGGGCTCCTACGAGCAGTACTTC CASSLEAGGSYEQYF
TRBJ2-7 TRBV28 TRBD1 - TGTGCCAGCACCACCACAGGGGGACCCTACGAGCAGTACTTC CASTTTGGPYEQYF
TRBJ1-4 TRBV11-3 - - TGTGCCAGCAGCTTAGGCGGGACAACTAATGAAAAACTGTTTTTT CASSLGGTTNEKLFF
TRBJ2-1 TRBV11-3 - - TGTGCCAGCAGCTTAGTTGCCAGCTCCTACAATGAGCAGTTCTTC CASSLVASSYNEQFF